Below, 20 T cell receptor beta chains from the same sample are listed, as sequenced in a study of blood T cell repertoires in COVID-19. Sequenced by immunoSEQ multiplex PCR; TCRdb stores in-frame clones only, minus some. Among hundreds of thousands of clones listed, roughly nine tenths were seen once. Sample: peripheral blood. The receptor source for this set is a middle-aged man with acute or convalescent COVID-19.

The V call is TRBV3-1 (or the pseudogene TRBV3-2), the J call TRBJ1-5; weak D call: TRBD1 (6 bases). Per germline, CDR1 LGHDT and CDR2 YNNKEL (reference sequence). The CDR3 is 14 residues long. Trimming left V 3 bases short and J 7 bases short, with 13 bases between. The CDR3 reads CASSQITGSQPQHF. The CDR3 nucleotides read TGTGCCAGCAGCCAGATTACAGGGTCGCAGCCCCAGCATTTT.

The rearrangement uses TRBV6-5 and TRBJ2-3; D ambiguous. The CDR3 consists of 15 residues. Trimming removed 6 bases from V and 0 bases from J, with 13 bases in between. CDR1 and CDR2 from the germline V gene are MNHEY and SVGAGI. DNA for the CDR3: TGTGCCAGCAGCCGGCGGTGGTCTAGCACAGATACGCAGTATTTT. It yields the protein CASSRRWSSTDTQYF.

The rearrangement links TRBV3-1 (or the pseudogene TRBV3-2) to TRBJ1-2; D possibly corresponds to TRBD1 (5 bases). The CDR3 is 14 amino acids. CDR1 and CDR2 (germline): LGHDT, YNNKEL (reference sequence). Trimming removed 2 bases at V and 2 bases at J, with 9 bases between. The CDR3 bases are TGTGCCAGCAGCCAACAGGGTCAAAACTATGGCTACACCTTC. Translating it yields CASSQQGQNYGYTF.

The rearrangement links TRBV15 to TRBJ2-7; weak D call: TRBD2 (7 bases). Germline CDR1 is LNHNV and CDR2 is YYDKDF (reference sequence). The CDR3 spans 15 residues. With 1 base removed from V and 1 base from J, the gap between germline ends came to 11 bases. The CDR3 region is CATSRGGGHSYEQYF. The CDR3 region has the DNA TGTGCCACCAGCAGAGGGGGGGGACATTCCTACGAGCAGTACTTC. Drawing the rest from reference TRBV15 and TRBJ2-7, the complete variable domain is DAMVIQNPRYQVTQFGKPVTLSCSQTLNHNVMYWYQQKSSQAPKLLFHYYDKDFNNEADTPDNFQSRRPNTSFCFLDIRSPGLGDTAMYLCATSRGGGHSYEQYFGPGTRLTVT.

The gene calls are TRBV4-1 and TRBJ2-5; 7 bases fit TRBD2. Germline lookup yields CDR1 MGHRA and CDR2 YSYEKL. J lost 0 bases, V lost 1 base, and 5 bases had no gene match. This CDR3 region has 16 residues. Written as DNA, the CDR3 is TGCGCCAGCAGCCAAGTAGGCGGGGGTTACCAAGAGACCCAGTACTTC. Protein sequence: CASSQVGGGYQETQYF.

The chain carries TRBV3-1 (or the pseudogene TRBV3-2) and TRBJ2-6; 8 nucleotides line up with TRBD2. Germline CDR1 and CDR2: LGHDT and YNNKEL (reference sequence). V dropped 0 bases and J dropped 2; count of bases not matched to a gene: 3. The CDR3 is 17 residues long. The CDR3 sequence: CASSQEMGLAGANVLTF. The CDR3 DNA is TGTGCCAGCAGCCAAGAAATGGGACTAGCTGGGGCCAACGTCCTGACTTTC.

The genes are TRBV7-9 and TRBJ1-4, with D perhaps TRBD1 (6 bases). The ends were cut back, 1 base at V and 5 bases at J, with 11 bases in the middle. Germline CDR1 and CDR2: SEHNR and FQNEAQ (reference sequence). The CDR3 contains 15 residues. CDR3: CASSLGAGTNEKLFF. Written as DNA, the CDR3 is TGTGCCAGCAGCTTAGGTGCAGGGACAAATGAAAAACTGTTTTTT.

The chain recombines TRBV11-2 with TRBJ2-7, with 8 bases matching TRBD1. V trimming: 3 bases; J trimming: 3 bases; junction bases outside the gene matches: 1. Germline CDR1 reads SGHAT; CDR2 reads FQNNGV. CDR3 size: 13 residues. CDR3 sequence (DNA): TGTGCCAGCAGCTTCGGACAGGGCTACGAGCAGTACTTC. This gives the protein CASSFGQGYEQYF.

The chain couples TRBV7-9 to TRBJ1-5, with 8 positions matching TRBD1. Germline CDR1 is SEHNR and CDR2 is FQNEAQ (reference sequence). V gave up 3 bases and J gave up 3 bases; unmatched junction bases: 4. The CDR3 runs to 15 residues. This CDR3 reads CASSLAGGYNQPQHF. The CDR3 bases are TGTGCCAGCAGCTTGGCAGGGGGCTACAATCAGCCCCAGCATTTT. The entire variable domain, with the rest obtained from reference TRBV7-9 and TRBJ1-5, is as follows: DTGVSQNPRHKITKRGQNVTFRCDPISEHNRLYWYRQTLGQGPEFLTYFQNEAQLEKSRLLSDRFSAERPKGSFSTLEIQRTEQGDSAMYLCASSLAGGYNQPQHFGDGTRLSIL.

The rearrangement uses TRBV7-9 and TRBJ1-4; 10 positions agree with TRBD1. Trimming removed 5 bases from V and 4 bases from J; junction bases left unmatched: 7. The CDR3 has 16 amino acids. Germline CDR1 reads SEHNR; CDR2 reads FQNEAQ (reference sequence). CDR3: CASSDLRTGGNEKLFF. CDR3 in DNA: TGTGCCAGCAGCGACCTCAGGACAGGGGGTAATGAAAAACTGTTTTTT.

This chain joins TRBV3-1 (or the pseudogene TRBV3-2) and TRBJ1-6; possible D gene TRBD1, 6 bases. The CDR3 covers 16 residues. V was clipped by 1 base and J by 7 bases, with 14 bases between them. The germline V gene encodes CDR1 LGHDT and CDR2 YNNKEL (reference sequence). In DNA form, the CDR3 reads TGTGCCAGCAGCCAAGGGGTTGGGGGCTCAAATTCACCCCTCCACTTT. Amino acids: CASSQGVGGSNSPLHF.

This chain uses TRBV11-2 with TRBJ1-1, with a weak D call TRBD1 (5 bases). Between the trimmed V and J ends, which lost 0 bases and 4 bases, there was a span of 18 bases. In germline, CDR1 is SGHAT, CDR2 FQNNGV. The CDR3 covers 17 residues. CDR3 DNA: TGTGCCAGCAGCTTAGATCGAATTTCCAGGGTGGGCACTGAAGCTTTCTTT. This sequence encodes CASSLDRISRVGTEAFF.

The CDR3 DNA reads as TGTGCCAGCAGGAATCCGGGACTCCTACCTTACGAGCAGTACTTC. Translation gives CASRNPGLLPYEQYF. The chain uses TRBV28 and TRBJ2-7; the D gene is possibly TRBD2 (6 bases). Germline lookup yields CDR1 MDHEN and CDR2 SYDVKM. Trimming removed 6 bases from V and 4 bases from J, with 19 bases in between. CDR3 length equals 15 residues. Complete variable domain (other parts from reference TRBV28 and TRBJ2-7): DVKVTQSSRYLVKRTGEKVFLECVQDMDHENMFWYRQDPGLGLRLIYFSYDVKMKEKGDIPEGYSVSREKKERFSLILESASTNQTSMYLCASRNPGLLPYEQYFGPGTRLTVT.

The CDR3 DNA follows: TGTGCCAGCAGCTTGGCCGCGGAGACCCAGTACTTC. This sequence encodes CASSLAAETQYF. The genes are TRBV5-4 and TRBJ2-5; D gene unclear. V lost 0 bases to trimming and J lost 5 bases, with 5 bases between them. Germline V gene data show CDR1 as SGHNT and CDR2 as YYREEE (reference sequence). The CDR3 runs 12 residues.

The V gene is TRBV6-4, the J gene TRBJ1-1; 12 positions agree with TRBD1. V lost 4 bases, J lost 2 bases, and 2 bases stayed unmatched. The CDR3 is made up of 15 amino acids. Per germline, CDR1 MRHNA and CDR2 SNTAGT. The CDR3 coding sequence is TGTGCCAGCAGTGGGGGGACAGGGGGCAACACTGAAGCTTTCTTT. Amino acids: CASSGGTGGNTEAFF.

The chain joins TRBV7-6 to TRBJ1-4, with D unresolved. Germline V gives CDR1 SGHVS, CDR2 FNYEAQ. V was trimmed by 1 base and J by 3 bases, leaving 9 bases between them. The length of the CDR3 is 15 residues. The CDR3 reads CASSLGGRSNEKLFF. For the CDR3, the DNA is TGTGCCAGCAGCTTAGGCGGAAGGTCTAATGAAAAACTGTTTTTT.

This clone came up once. The chain employs TRBV5-4 and TRBJ1-6; maybe TRBD1 (5 bases). Between the trimmed V and J ends, which lost 4 bases and 6 bases, there was a span of 14 bases. Per the germline V gene, CDR1 is SGHNT and CDR2 is YYREEE (reference sequence). The CDR3 covers 15 residues. The CDR3 reads CASSQDSLINSPLHF. For the CDR3, the DNA is TGTGCCAGCAGCCAAGACAGCCTTATTAATTCACCCCTCCACTTT.

The chain links TRBV5-5 to TRBJ2-2; D remains ambiguous. The CDR3 spans 16 residues. CDR1 and CDR2 (germline): SGHKS, YYEKEE (reference sequence). Trimming stripped 2 bases from V and 2 bases from J, with 13 bases between. This chain's CDR3 is CASSFYGRGNTGELFF. DNA of the CDR3: TGTGCCAGCAGCTTTTATGGCAGAGGTAACACCGGGGAGCTGTTTTTT.

The chain joins TRBV4-3 to TRBJ1-5, with TRBD1 matching 7 bases. This CDR3 is built from 16 residues. Per the germline V gene, CDR1 is LGHNA and CDR2 is YSLEER. The ends lost 0 bases at V and 5 bases at J; junction bases unmatched: 7. CDR3 amino acids: CASSQDFTRGDQPQHF. The CDR3 DNA follows: TGCGCCAGCAGCCAAGATTTTACCAGGGGGGATCAGCCCCAGCATTTT.

This chain joins TRBV28 and TRBJ2-7; D unclear. Germline CDR1 is MDHEN and CDR2 is SYDVKM. The CDR3 runs to 15 residues. V was shortened by 6 bases and J by 1 base, with 16 bases between the two germline ends. CDR3 residues: CASRKDSPVSYEQYF. CDR3 in DNA: TGTGCCAGCAGGAAAGACTCGCCCGTTTCCTACGAGCAGTACTTC. Full variable domain (missing parts from reference TRBV28 and TRBJ2-7): DVKVTQSSRYLVKRTGEKVFLECVQDMDHENMFWYRQDPGLGLRLIYFSYDVKMKEKGDIPEGYSVSREKKERFSLILESASTNQTSMYLCASRKDSPVSYEQYFGPGTRLTVT.